This T cell receptor (beta chain) is drawn from a study of OX40 agonist ivuxolimab in advanced cancers. Broader study findings: Clonal expansion in partial responders at 0.1-3.0 mg/kg ranked among the lowest.

Libraries were prepared by immunoSEQ multiplex PCR; TCRdb keeps only in-frame clonotypes and omits some of them. The profile shows 22,000 or so clones, approximately 80% of them singletons. CDR1 is WSHSY and CDR2 is SAAADI in the germline V gene. Trimming took 1 base from V and 2 from J, leaving 10 bases between them. There are 15 residues in the CDR3. This clone appeared once. Antigen: not known. Specimen: CD4+ or CD8+ T cells sorted from blood, collected in a trial of the OX40 agonist ivuxolimab. V gene TRBV10-2 combines with J gene TRBJ2-3, with D unclear. This clonotype was obtained from an adult with an advanced solid tumor such as melanoma, head and neck, liver or kidney cancer. The CDR3 reads CASSEFDGDTDTQYF. CDR3 coding DNA: TGCGCCAGCAGTGAGTTTGATGGCGACACAGATACGCAGTATTTT.